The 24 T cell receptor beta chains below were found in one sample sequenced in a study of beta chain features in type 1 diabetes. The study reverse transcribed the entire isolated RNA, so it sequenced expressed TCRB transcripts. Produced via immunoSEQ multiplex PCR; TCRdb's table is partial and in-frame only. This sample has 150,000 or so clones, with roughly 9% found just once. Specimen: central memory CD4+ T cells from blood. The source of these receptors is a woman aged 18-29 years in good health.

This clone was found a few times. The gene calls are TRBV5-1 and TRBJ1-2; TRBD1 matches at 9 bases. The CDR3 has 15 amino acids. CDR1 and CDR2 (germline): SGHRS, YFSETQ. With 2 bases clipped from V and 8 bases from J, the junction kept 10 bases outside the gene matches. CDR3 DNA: TGCGCCAGCAGCTTTGAGGGACAGGGAAGGTACGGCTACACCTTC. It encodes CASSFEGQGRYGYTF. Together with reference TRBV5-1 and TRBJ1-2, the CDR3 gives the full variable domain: KAGVTQTPRYLIKTRGQQVTLSCSPISGHRSVSWYQQTPGQGLQFLFEYFSETQRNKGNFPGRFSGRQFSNSRSEMNVSTLELGDSALYLCASSFEGQGRYGYTFGSGTRLTVV.

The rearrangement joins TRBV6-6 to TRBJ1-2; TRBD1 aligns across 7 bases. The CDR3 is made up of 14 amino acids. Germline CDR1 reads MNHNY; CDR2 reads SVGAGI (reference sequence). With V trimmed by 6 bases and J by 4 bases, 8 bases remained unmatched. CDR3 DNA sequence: TGTGCCAGCAGCCCAGGGGGGCAGGTCTATGGCTACACCTTC. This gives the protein CASSPGGQVYGYTF.

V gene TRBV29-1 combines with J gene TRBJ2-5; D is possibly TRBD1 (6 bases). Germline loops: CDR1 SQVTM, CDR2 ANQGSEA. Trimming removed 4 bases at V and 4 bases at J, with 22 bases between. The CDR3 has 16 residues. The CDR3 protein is CSVVTGIPSFGETQYF. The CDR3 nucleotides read TGCAGCGTTGTCACAGGGATCCCCTCATTCGGAGAGACCCAGTACTTC.

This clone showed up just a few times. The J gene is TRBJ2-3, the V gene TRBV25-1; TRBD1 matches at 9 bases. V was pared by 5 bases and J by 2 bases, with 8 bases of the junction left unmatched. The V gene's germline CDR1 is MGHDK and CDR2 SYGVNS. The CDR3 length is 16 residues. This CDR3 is CASSTGQGEYTDTQYF. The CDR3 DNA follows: TGTGCCAGCAGTACGGGACAGGGAGAATACACAGATACGCAGTATTTT. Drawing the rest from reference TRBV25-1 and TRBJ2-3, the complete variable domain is EADIYQTPRYLVIGTGKKITLECSQTMGHDKMYWYQQDPGMELHLIHYSYGVNSTEKGDLSSESTVSRIRTEHFPLTLESARPSHTSQYLCASSTGQGEYTDTQYFGPGTRLTVL.

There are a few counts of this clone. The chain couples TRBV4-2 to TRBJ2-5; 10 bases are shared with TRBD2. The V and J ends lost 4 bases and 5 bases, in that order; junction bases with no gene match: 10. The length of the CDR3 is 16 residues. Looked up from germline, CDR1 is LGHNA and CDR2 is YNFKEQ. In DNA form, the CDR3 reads TGTGCCAGCAGCCGAGGGACTAGCGACTTTGGGGAGACCCAGTACTTC. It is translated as CASSRGTSDFGETQYF.

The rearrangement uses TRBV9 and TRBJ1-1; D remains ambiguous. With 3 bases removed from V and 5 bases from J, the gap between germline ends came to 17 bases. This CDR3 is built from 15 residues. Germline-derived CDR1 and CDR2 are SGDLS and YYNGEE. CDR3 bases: TGTGCCAGCAGCGCAGCTGCAGCGACGGGGACTGAAGCTTTCTTT. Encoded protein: CASSAAAATGTEAFF.

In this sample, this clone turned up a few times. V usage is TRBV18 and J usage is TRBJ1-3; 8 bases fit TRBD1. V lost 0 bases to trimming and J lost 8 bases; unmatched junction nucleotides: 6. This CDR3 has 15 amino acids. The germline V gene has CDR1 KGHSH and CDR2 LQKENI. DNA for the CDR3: TGTGCCAGCTCACCACCCGGGACAGGAGGGGACACCATATATTTT. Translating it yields CASSPPGTGGDTIYF.

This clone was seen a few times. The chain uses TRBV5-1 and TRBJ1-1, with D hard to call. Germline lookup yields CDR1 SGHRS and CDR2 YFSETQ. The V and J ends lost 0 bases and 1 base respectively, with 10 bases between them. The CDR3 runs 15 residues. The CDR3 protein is CASSLDHMSNTEAFF. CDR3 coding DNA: TGCGCCAGCAGCTTGGACCACATGTCGAACACTGAAGCTTTCTTT.

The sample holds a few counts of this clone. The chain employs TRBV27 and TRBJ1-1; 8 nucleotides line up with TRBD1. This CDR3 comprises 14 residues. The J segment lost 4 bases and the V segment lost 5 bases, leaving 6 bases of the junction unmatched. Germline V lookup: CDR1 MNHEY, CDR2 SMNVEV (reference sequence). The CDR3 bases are TGTGCCAGCAGTCTCCGACAGGGGATCACTGAAGCTTTCTTT. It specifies CASSLRQGITEAFF.

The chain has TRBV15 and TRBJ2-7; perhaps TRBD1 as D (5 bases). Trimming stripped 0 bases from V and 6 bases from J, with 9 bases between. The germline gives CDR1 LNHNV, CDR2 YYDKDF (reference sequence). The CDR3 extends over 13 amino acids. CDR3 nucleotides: TGTGCCACCAGCAGAGATCTTACAGGCGAGCAGTACTTC. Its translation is CATSRDLTGEQYF.

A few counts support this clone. CDR3 residues: CASSPRSGQPYGYTF. The CDR3 DNA reads as TGTGCCAGCTCACCACGGTCGGGACAGCCTTATGGCTACACCTTC. The chain has TRBV18 and TRBJ1-2; TRBD1 agrees at 7 bases. CDR1 KGHSH and CDR2 LQKENI come from the germline V gene. The CDR3 spans 15 residues. V trimming: 1 base; J trimming: 5 bases; junction bases outside the gene matches: 7.

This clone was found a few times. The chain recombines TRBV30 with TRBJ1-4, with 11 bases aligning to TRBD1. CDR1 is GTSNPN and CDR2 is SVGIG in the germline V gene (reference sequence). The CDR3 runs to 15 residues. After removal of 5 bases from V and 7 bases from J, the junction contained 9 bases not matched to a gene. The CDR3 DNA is TGTGCCTGGGCCTTATCCGGGACAGGGGGTGAAAAACTGTTTTTT. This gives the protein CAWALSGTGGEKLFF.

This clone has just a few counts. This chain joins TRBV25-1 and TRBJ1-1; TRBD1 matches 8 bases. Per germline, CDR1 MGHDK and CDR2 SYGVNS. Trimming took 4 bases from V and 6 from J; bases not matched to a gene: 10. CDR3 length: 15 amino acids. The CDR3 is CASSGRTGSFAEAFF. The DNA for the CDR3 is TGTGCCAGCAGTGGACGGACAGGGTCGTTTGCTGAAGCTTTCTTT.

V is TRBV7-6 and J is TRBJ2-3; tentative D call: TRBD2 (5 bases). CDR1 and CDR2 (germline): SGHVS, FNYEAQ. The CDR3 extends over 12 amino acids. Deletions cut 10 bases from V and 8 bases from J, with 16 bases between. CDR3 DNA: TGTGCCACGGGATACCAGTCGGGTACGCAGTATTTT. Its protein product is CATGYQSGTQYF.

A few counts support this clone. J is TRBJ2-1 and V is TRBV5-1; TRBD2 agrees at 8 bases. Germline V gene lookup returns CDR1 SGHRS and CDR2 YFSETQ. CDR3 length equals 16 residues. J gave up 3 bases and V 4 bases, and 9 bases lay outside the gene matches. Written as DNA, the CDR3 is TGCGCCAGCAGCCCACTCCCCACTAGCGGCTACAATGAGCAGTTCTTC. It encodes CASSPLPTSGYNEQFF. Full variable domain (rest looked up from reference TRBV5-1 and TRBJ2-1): KAGVTQTPRYLIKTRGQQVTLSCSPISGHRSVSWYQQTPGQGLQFLFEYFSETQRNKGNFPGRFSGRQFSNSRSEMNVSTLELGDSALYLCASSPLPTSGYNEQFFGPGTRLTVL.

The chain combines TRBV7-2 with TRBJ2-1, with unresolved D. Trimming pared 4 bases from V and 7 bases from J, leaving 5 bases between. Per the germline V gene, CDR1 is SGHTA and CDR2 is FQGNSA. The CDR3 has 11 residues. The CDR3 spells CASSSQNEQFF. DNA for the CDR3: TGTGCCAGCAGCTCCCAGAATGAGCAGTTCTTC.

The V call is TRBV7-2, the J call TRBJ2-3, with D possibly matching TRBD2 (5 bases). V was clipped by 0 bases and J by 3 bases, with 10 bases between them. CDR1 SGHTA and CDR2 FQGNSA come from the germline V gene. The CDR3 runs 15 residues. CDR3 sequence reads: CASSLAGVGTDTQYF. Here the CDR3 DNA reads TGTGCCAGCAGCTTAGCGGGAGTTGGGACAGATACGCAGTATTTT.

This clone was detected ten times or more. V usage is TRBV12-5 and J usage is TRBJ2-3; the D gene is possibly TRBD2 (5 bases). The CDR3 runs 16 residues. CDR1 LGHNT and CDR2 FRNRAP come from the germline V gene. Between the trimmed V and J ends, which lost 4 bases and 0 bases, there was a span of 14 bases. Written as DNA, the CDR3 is TGTGCTAGTGGTTCGCCAGGACTGTCTAGCACAGATACGCAGTATTTT. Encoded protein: CASGSPGLSSTDTQYF.

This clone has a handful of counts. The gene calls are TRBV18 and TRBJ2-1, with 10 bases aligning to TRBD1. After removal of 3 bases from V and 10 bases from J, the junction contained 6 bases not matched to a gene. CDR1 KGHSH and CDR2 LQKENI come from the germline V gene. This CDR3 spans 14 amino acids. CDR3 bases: TGTGCCAGCTCACCGGGGACAGGGGACGGGGAGCAGTTCTTC. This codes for CASSPGTGDGEQFF.

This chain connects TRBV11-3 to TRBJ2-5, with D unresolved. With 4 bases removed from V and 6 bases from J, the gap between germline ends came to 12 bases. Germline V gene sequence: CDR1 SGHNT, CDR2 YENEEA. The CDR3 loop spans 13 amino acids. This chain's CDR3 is CASSYSLGQTQYF. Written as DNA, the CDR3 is TGTGCCAGCAGCTACTCCCTCGGTCAGACCCAGTACTTC.

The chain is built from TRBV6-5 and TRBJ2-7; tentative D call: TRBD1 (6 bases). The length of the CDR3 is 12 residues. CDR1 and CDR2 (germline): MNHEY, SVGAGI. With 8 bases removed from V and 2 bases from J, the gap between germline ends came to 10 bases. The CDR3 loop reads CASSTGPYEQYF. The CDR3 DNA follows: TGTGCCAGCTCCACAGGGCCCTACGAGCAGTACTTC.

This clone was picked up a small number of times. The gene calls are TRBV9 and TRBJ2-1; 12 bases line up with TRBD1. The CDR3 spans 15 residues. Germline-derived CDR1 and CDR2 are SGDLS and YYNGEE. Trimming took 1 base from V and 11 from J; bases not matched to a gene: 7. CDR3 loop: CASSVLGQGALKQFF. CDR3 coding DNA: TGTGCCAGCAGCGTATTGGGACAGGGGGCGCTTAAGCAGTTCTTC.

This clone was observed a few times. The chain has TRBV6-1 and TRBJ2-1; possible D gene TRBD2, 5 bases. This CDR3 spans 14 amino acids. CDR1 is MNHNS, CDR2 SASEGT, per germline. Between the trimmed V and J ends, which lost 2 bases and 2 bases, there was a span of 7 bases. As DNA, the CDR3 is TGTGCCAGCAGTGAACTCGGGACCTACAATGAGCAGTTCTTC. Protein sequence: CASSELGTYNEQFF.

The CDR3 nucleotides read TGCGCCAGCAGCCGGGAGACTACCGATTCCTACGAGCAGTACTTC. Translation gives CASSRETTDSYEQYF. The rearrangement uses TRBV4-1 and TRBJ2-7, with D possibly being TRBD2 (5 bases). Per germline, CDR1 MGHRA and CDR2 YSYEKL. The ends were cut back, 4 bases at V and 1 base at J, with 14 bases in the middle. The CDR3 has 15 amino acids.